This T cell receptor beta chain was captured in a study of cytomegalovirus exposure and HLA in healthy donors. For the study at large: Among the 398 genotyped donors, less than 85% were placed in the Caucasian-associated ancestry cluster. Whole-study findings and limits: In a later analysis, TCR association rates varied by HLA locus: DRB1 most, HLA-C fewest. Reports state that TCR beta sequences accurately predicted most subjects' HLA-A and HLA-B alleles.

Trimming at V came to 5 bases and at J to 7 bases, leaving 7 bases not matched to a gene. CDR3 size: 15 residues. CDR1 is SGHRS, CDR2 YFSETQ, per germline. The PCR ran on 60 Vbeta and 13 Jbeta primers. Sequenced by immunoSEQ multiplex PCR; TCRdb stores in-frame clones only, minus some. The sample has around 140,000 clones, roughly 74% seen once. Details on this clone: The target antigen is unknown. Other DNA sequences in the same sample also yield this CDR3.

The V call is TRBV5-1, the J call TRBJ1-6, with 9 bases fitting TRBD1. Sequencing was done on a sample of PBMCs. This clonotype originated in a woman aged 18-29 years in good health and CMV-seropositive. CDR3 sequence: CASSHSGQGNSPLHF. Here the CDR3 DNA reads TGCGCCAGCAGTCACTCGGGACAGGGAAATTCACCCCTCCACTTT.